This passage covers 27 T cell receptor beta chains from one sample sequenced in a study of blood T cell repertoires in COVID-19. Clones were sequenced by immunoSEQ multiplex PCR, and TCRdb holds only the in-frame ones, with some missing. The table has 25,000 to 35,000 clones, 70% to 85% seen once. Sequenced material: peripheral blood. These TCRs come from a woman over 75 with acute or convalescent COVID-19.

The rearrangement uses TRBV12-3 or TRBV12-4 and TRBJ1-1; D gene ambiguous. The CDR3 extends over 11 amino acids. Trimming took 5 bases from V and 4 from J, leaving 5 bases between them. The CDR3 region is CASSPLTEAFF. The CDR3 region has the DNA TGTGCCAGCAGTCCACTCACTGAAGCTTTCTTT.

The chain has TRBV7-2 and TRBJ2-3; 12 bases match TRBD2. Germline trimming cut 6 bases from V and 5 bases from J; bases unmatched to any gene: 6. The CDR3 runs 15 residues. Per the germline V gene, CDR1 is SGHTA and CDR2 is FQGNSA. The CDR3 here is CASSSSGGAGDTQYF. The DNA of the CDR3 is TGTGCCAGCAGTTCTAGCGGGGGGGCCGGAGATACGCAGTATTTT.

This clone was detected once. The CDR3 is CAIRRPGFFEQYF. CDR3 sequence (DNA): TGTGCCATCAGGAGACCAGGGTTCTTCGAGCAGTACTTC. The chain couples TRBV10-3 to TRBJ2-7; a possible D gene is TRBD1 (5 bases). Per germline, CDR1 ENHRY and CDR2 SYGVKD. This CDR3 region has 13 residues. Deletions cut 6 bases from V and 6 bases from J, with 15 bases between.

The chain couples TRBV11-2 to TRBJ1-1, with a possible D match to TRBD1 (6 bases). The CDR3 has 12 amino acids. The V gene's germline CDR1 is SGHAT and CDR2 FQNNGV. V lost 5 bases and J 5 bases, leaving 9 bases between the germline ends. In nucleotides, the CDR3 is TGTGCCAGCAGCCCCCAGGGGACTGAAGCTTTCTTT. Protein sequence: CASSPQGTEAFF.

The J gene is TRBJ2-7, the V gene TRBV5-1, with D perhaps TRBD1 (5 bases). CDR1 SGHRS and CDR2 YFSETQ come from the germline V gene. The length of the CDR3 is 14 residues. V was clipped by 4 bases and J by 3 bases, with 14 bases between them. CDR3 sequence (DNA): TGCGCCAGCAGCACTGACAGCATATTCTACGAGCAGTACTTC. Its translation: CASSTDSIFYEQYF.

The CDR3 nucleotides read TGTGCCAGCAGCTGGGACAGTAACACTGAAGCTTTCTTT. Its translation: CASSWDSNTEAFF. This sequence joins TRBV5-4 and TRBJ1-1; 7 bases align to TRBD1. This CDR3 spans 13 amino acids. Germline CDR1 is SGHNT and CDR2 is YYREEE (reference sequence). With V trimmed by 3 bases and J by 2 bases, 1 base remained unmatched. The variable domain in full, with the rest retrieved from reference TRBV5-4 and TRBJ1-1, is ETGVTQSPTHLIKTRGQQVTLRCSSQSGHNTVSWYQQALGQGPQFIFQYYREEENGRGNFPPRFSGLQFPNYSSELNVNALELDDSALYLCASSWDSNTEAFFGQGTRLTVV.

The chain combines TRBV5-1 with TRBJ1-6; no firm D call. The CDR3 extends over 15 amino acids. Deletions cut 4 bases from V and 9 bases from J, with 17 bases between. Per the germline V gene, CDR1 is SGHRS and CDR2 is YFSETQ. CDR3 nucleotide sequence: TGCGCCAGCAGCCCCGTGAGCGCGGGGAGTTCACCCCTCCACTTT. Protein product: CASSPVSAGSSPLHF.

The V call is TRBV5-1, the J call TRBJ2-6; TRBD1 matches 9 bases. The V gene's germline CDR1 is SGHRS and CDR2 YFSETQ. There are 19 residues in the CDR3. V dropped 0 bases and J dropped 1; count of bases not matched to a gene: 8. CDR3 residues: CASSLGPGQGLSGANVLTF. CDR3 sequence (DNA): TGCGCCAGCAGCTTGGGACCGGGACAGGGATTATCTGGGGCCAACGTCCTGACTTTC.

This chain joins TRBV30 and TRBJ2-3, with 8 bases matching TRBD2. Germline loops: CDR1 GTSNPN, CDR2 SVGIG (reference sequence). V lost 5 bases to trimming and J lost 0 bases; unmatched junction nucleotides: 4. This CDR3 is 14 amino acids long. CDR3: CAWQTSVSTDTQYF. In DNA form, the CDR3 reads TGTGCCTGGCAGACTAGCGTAAGCACAGATACGCAGTATTTT.

The rearrangement uses TRBV6-6 and TRBJ1-1; TRBD1 is a possible D gene (6 bases). The CDR3 has 14 residues. Germline V lookup: CDR1 MNHNY, CDR2 SVGAGI (reference sequence). The germline V and J ends were trimmed by 2 bases and 4 bases, with 11 bases remaining between them. As DNA, the CDR3 is TGTGCCAGCAGTTACCTTAACAGGGTCACTGAAGCTTTCTTT. This encodes CASSYLNRVTEAFF.

Only one count was recorded for this clone. One end of the junction fails to match germline, which may point to a read error. The chain links TRBV7-2 to TRBJ2-2; 9 bases are a match to TRBD2. CDR1 is SGHTA and CDR2 is FQGNSA in the germline V gene. This CDR3 is built from 14 residues. CDR3 region: CASSLAGPTGELFF. For the CDR3, the DNA is TGTGCCAGCAGCCTAGCGGGGCCCACCGGGGAGCTGTTTTTT.

This chain links TRBV28 with TRBJ1-1; no clear D. The CDR3 has 15 amino acids. CDR1 and CDR2 from the germline V gene are MDHEN and SYDVKM. V was cut by 5 bases and J by 2 bases, with 15 bases left in between. The CDR3 here is CASSLPILVNTEAFF. CDR3 nucleotides: TGTGCCAGCAGTCTTCCAATACTGGTTAACACTGAAGCTTTCTTT.

CDR3 region: CASSKTGKYEQYF. The CDR3 nucleotides are TGTGCCAGCAGCAAAACAGGGAAATACGAGCAGTACTTC. V and J are TRBV9 and TRBJ2-7; TRBD1 is a possible D gene (6 bases). The CDR3 is 13 amino acids. The V gene lost 4 bases and the J gene lost 4 bases, with 12 bases spanning the gap. Germline V gene lookup returns CDR1 SGDLS and CDR2 YYNGEE.

This chain uses TRBV27 with TRBJ2-2, with a tentative D call TRBD1 (6 bases). The CDR3 spans 14 residues. V lost 3 bases and J lost 5, with 10 bases in between. Looked up from germline, CDR1 is MNHEY and CDR2 is SMNVEV (reference sequence). CDR3 residues: CASSFTQGTGELFF. CDR3 coding DNA: TGTGCCAGCAGTTTTACACAGGGAACCGGGGAGCTGTTTTTT.

The genes are TRBV7-8 and TRBJ2-1, with D possibly being TRBD1 (5 bases). Germline V lookup: CDR1 SGHVS, CDR2 FQNEAQ. The V and J ends lost 7 bases and 3 bases respectively, with 19 bases between them. The CDR3 totals 16 residues. The CDR3 DNA reads TGTGCCAGCACCCTTGGGTGGGGCAGCTTCTACAATGAGCAGTTCTTC. It is translated as CASTLGWGSFYNEQFF.

This clone has just a few counts. V is TRBV30 and J is TRBJ2-7; 11 bases are shared with TRBD1. Germline-derived CDR1 and CDR2 are GTSNPN and SVGIG (reference sequence). CDR3 length: 14 residues. J was trimmed by 3 bases and V by 0 bases; bases with no gene match: 1. CDR3 bases: TGTGCCTGGAGTGTGGGACAGGGGGTCTACGAGCAGTACTTC. It translates to CAWSVGQGVYEQYF.

This chain uses TRBV30 with TRBJ2-4; 10 bases match TRBD1. V shed 2 bases, J shed 5 bases, and the junction held 3 bases outside the gene matches. Germline CDR1 and CDR2: GTSNPN and SVGIG (reference sequence). The CDR3 covers 14 residues. CDR3 sequence: CAWSSGTGENIQYF. The CDR3, as DNA: TGTGCCTGGAGTTCCGGGACAGGGGAAAACATTCAGTACTTC. The variable domain in full, completed from reference TRBV30 and TRBJ2-4, reads SQTIHQWPATLVQPVGSPLSLECTVEGTSNPNLYWYRQAAGRGLQLLFYSVGIGQISSEVPQNLSASRPQDRQFILSSKKLLLSDSGFYLCAWSSGTGENIQYFGAGTRLSVL.

A note on this clone: A read error may account for a junction end that differs from germline. This chain joins TRBV5-8 and TRBJ1-4; unclear D gene. CDR1 and CDR2 (germline): SGHTS, YDEGEE. This CDR3 is built from 14 residues. CDR3 sequence: CASSLAFFNEKLFF. The CDR3 nucleotides are TGTGCCAGCAGTTTGGCCTTTTTTAATGAAAAACTGTTTTTT.

J is TRBJ2-1 and V is TRBV6-2 or TRBV6-3; TRBD2 aligns across 14 bases. The CDR3 has 18 residues. Trimming removed 2 bases from V and 5 bases from J; junction bases left unmatched: 8. Per germline, CDR1 MNHEY and CDR2 SVGEGT. CDR3: CASSYPTSGRAFNNEQFF. CDR3 DNA: TGTGCCAGCAGTTACCCGACTAGCGGGAGGGCCTTCAACAATGAGCAGTTCTTC.

The chain combines TRBV4-1 with TRBJ2-3; 7 nucleotides align to TRBD1. The CDR3 runs to 15 residues. Germline CDR1 and CDR2: MGHRA and YSYEKL. V was pared by 6 bases and J by 1 base, with 7 bases of the junction left unmatched. The CDR3 loop is CASRSRQGGTDTQYF. In nucleotides, the CDR3 is TGCGCCAGCAGATCCCGACAGGGCGGCACAGATACGCAGTATTTT.

The gene calls are TRBV14 and TRBJ2-3; 9 nucleotides agree with TRBD2. V gave up 3 bases and J gave up 2 bases; unmatched junction bases: 6. The CDR3 extends over 16 amino acids. Germline CDR1 reads SGHDN; CDR2 reads FVKESK. The CDR3 DNA reads TGTGCCAGCAGCCAGATGGGGACTAGCCACACAGATACGCAGTATTTT. This sequence encodes CASSQMGTSHTDTQYF.

The rearrangement joins TRBV28 to TRBJ1-4, with 7 positions matching TRBD1. Looked up from germline, CDR1 is MDHEN and CDR2 is SYDVKM. This CDR3 is built from 13 residues. V shed 11 bases and J 8 bases; nucleotides not matched to a gene: 11. CDR3: CACHTGAAEKLFF. CDR3 coding DNA: TGTGCCTGCCACACAGGGGCGGCAGAAAAACTGTTTTTT.

The gene calls are TRBV5-4 and TRBJ2-3; D is uncertain. In germline, CDR1 is SGHNT, CDR2 YYREEE (reference sequence). V lost 2 bases and J 4 bases, leaving 5 bases between the germline ends. CDR3 size: 12 residues. The CDR3 reads CASSFRADTQYF. For the CDR3, the DNA is TGTGCCAGCAGCTTCCGGGCAGATACGCAGTATTTT.

The J gene is TRBJ2-2, the V gene TRBV2; perhaps TRBD1 as D (7 bases). Between the trimmed V and J ends, which lost 7 bases and 1 base, there was a span of 16 bases. The CDR3 contains 16 residues. Germline V gene sequence: CDR1 SNHLY, CDR2 FYNNEI. As DNA, the CDR3 is TGTGCCAGCACCCCTGGCAGGGGGGAGAACACCGGGGAGCTGTTTTTT. Translated, it gives CASTPGRGENTGELFF. The entire variable domain, with the rest obtained from reference TRBV2 and TRBJ2-2, is as follows: EPEVTQTPSHQVTQMGQEVILRCVPISNHLYFYWYRQILGQKVEFLVSFYNNEISEKSEIFDDQFSVERPDGSNFTLKIRSTKLEDSAMYFCASTPGRGENTGELFFGEGSRLTVL.

This chain uses TRBV28 with TRBJ1-6, with a tentative D call TRBD1 (6 bases). V dropped 7 bases and J dropped 0 bases, with 10 bases sitting between them. The CDR3 consists of 15 residues. Germline V gives CDR1 MDHEN, CDR2 SYDVKM. The CDR3 reads CASKIQGSYNSPLHF. CDR3 DNA sequence: TGTGCCAGCAAAATACAGGGCTCCTATAATTCACCCCTCCACTTT.

This clone was found a few times. The chain carries TRBV2 and TRBJ2-7, with D perhaps matching TRBD1 (6 bases). CDR1 and CDR2 (germline): SNHLY, FYNNEI. V was pared by 3 bases and J by 3 bases, with 12 bases between. The CDR3 extends over 14 amino acids. The CDR3 DNA is TGTGCCAGCAGTGACACCAGGGGAAACTACGAGCAGTACTTC. Translation: CASSDTRGNYEQYF.

V gene TRBV6-5 combines with J gene TRBJ1-6, with a tentative D call TRBD1 (5 bases). V lost 2 bases and J lost 6, with 11 bases in between. The CDR3 spans 15 residues. Looked up from germline, CDR1 is MNHEY and CDR2 is SVGAGI. CDR3 bases: TGTGCCAGCAGTTACAGTGGGGCGACTAATTCACCCCTCCACTTT. Translated, it gives CASSYSGATNSPLHF.